This T cell receptor beta chain was profiled in a study of tumor-infiltrating lymphocytes in glioblastoma multiforme. Study-wide findings and caveats: The T cells in this sample were not sorted into functional subsets. Detected clone frequencies may not reflect cell counts, being RNA-based.

As for this clonotype: What it binds is unknown.

TCR beta libraries were built from RNA through three nested multiplex PCR rounds using modified ARM-PCR. Input was 0.4 to 0.65 ug total RNA, reverse-transcribed with a C-beta primer. No unique molecular identifiers were described for these TCRB libraries. One entry per CDR3 protein, called by TCRdb with MiXCR from the multiplex PCR reads. This table has 15,000 to 20,000 distinct CDR3 sequences, just under 70% appearing once. Trimming left V 3 bases short and J 2 bases short, with 9 bases between. The CDR3 sequence is 14 residues long. Per germline, CDR1 MGHDK and CDR2 SYGVNS. The rearrangement uses TRBV25-1 and TRBJ2-3; D gene unclear. The sample consisted of peripheral blood. The origin of this receptor is a male donor with glioblastoma. This CDR3 reads CASSDGEFTDTQYF. As DNA, the CDR3 is TGTGCCAGCAGTGATGGCGAATTCACAGATACGCAGTATTTT.